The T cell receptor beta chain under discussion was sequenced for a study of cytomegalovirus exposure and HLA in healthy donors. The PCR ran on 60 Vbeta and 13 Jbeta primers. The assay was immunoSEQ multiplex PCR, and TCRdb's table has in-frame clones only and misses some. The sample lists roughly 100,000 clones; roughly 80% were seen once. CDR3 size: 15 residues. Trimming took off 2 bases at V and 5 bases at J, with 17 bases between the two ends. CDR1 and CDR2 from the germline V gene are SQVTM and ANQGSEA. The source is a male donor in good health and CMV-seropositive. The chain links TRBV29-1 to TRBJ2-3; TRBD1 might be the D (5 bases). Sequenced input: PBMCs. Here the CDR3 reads CSVELLGRGEDTQYF. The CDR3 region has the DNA TGCAGCGTTGAACTGTTGGGGCGAGGTGAAGATACGCAGTATTTT.